The 16 T cell receptor beta chains below come from one sample, sequenced in a study of blood T cell repertoires in COVID-19 (dated by TCRdb to 2019 to 2021). The method was the immunoSEQ multiplex PCR assay. Entries here come from immuneACCESS through TCRdb and include only in-frame sequences with V and J called. Some clones fail to appear in such tables; in the studies checked, an unresolved V gene covers under half of the shortfall, and the cause of the remainder is unknown. The sample table lists 250,000 to 350,000 clones, roughly 90% of them with a count of one. Approximately 1% of the sample rests with the top ten. The source material was PBMCs or T cells enriched from blood (not recorded which). These receptors came from a woman aged 25-40 years who had recovered from COVID-19.

The rearrangement uses TRBV7-2 and TRBJ2-1; 8 bases map to TRBD2. V gave up 6 bases and J gave up 7 bases; unmatched junction bases: 17. This CDR3 has 17 residues. CDR1 is SGHTA, CDR2 FQGNSA, per germline. CDR3 coding DNA: TGTGCCAGCAGTCAGGGGTCAGGGCGGGGGGCCTTGAATGAGCAGTTCTTC. This codes for CASSQGSGRGALNEQFF.

The chain has TRBV4-1 and TRBJ1-4; D may be TRBD1 (5 bases). This CDR3 is 12 amino acids long. Trimming pared 9 bases from V and 6 bases from J, leaving 11 bases between. Germline V gives CDR1 MGHRA, CDR2 YSYEKL. CDR3 sequence reads: CASSDRYEKLFF. CDR3 in DNA: TGCGCCAGTTCTGACAGATATGAAAAACTGTTTTTT.

The genes are TRBV6-2 or TRBV6-3 and TRBJ1-2, with D tentatively TRBD1 (6 bases). Trimming cost V 6 bases and J 5 bases, with 13 bases left between them. CDR1 MNHEY and CDR2 SVGEGT come from the germline V gene. The CDR3 is 13 residues long. Written as DNA, the CDR3 is TGTGCCAGCAGCCCGGACCAGGGGTATGGCTACACCTTC. Encoded protein: CASSPDQGYGYTF.

This clone turned up a few times. The V and J genes are TRBV9 and TRBJ1-4, with D perhaps matching TRBD1 (6 bases). V was trimmed by 0 bases and J by 3 bases, leaving 9 bases between them. The CDR3 is 15 amino acids. The germline V gene encodes CDR1 SGDLS and CDR2 YYNGEE. CDR3 sequence: CASSVGDTPNEKLFF. The CDR3 region has the DNA TGTGCCAGCAGCGTAGGGGACACCCCTAATGAAAAACTGTTTTTT.

V is TRBV20-1 and J is TRBJ2-1, with TRBD2 matching 12 bases. V lost 3 bases, J lost 8 bases, and 5 bases stayed unmatched. This CDR3 has 14 residues. CDR1 is DFQATT, CDR2 SNEGSKA, per germline (reference sequence). CDR3 DNA: TGCAGTGCTAGTCTAGCGGGGGGGGTGGATGAGCAGTTCTTC. This gives the protein CSASLAGGVDEQFF.

The V call is TRBV7-3, the J call TRBJ2-3, with a possible D match to TRBD1 (7 bases). The CDR3 contains 14 residues. The V end was cut by 3 bases, the J end by 3 bases, with 10 bases between. Germline CDR1 reads SGHTA; CDR2 reads FQGTGA. The CDR3 DNA is TGTGCCAGCAGCTTGACAGGGAGGACAGATACGCAGTATTTT. It translates to CASSLTGRTDTQYF.

This clone was recorded once. V and J are TRBV4-1 and TRBJ2-7; D is possibly TRBD2 (6 bases). The CDR3 sequence is 16 residues long. Germline CDR1 MGHRA, CDR2 YSYEKL. V lost 1 base and J 5 bases, leaving 18 bases between the germline ends. The chain's CDR3 is CASSQVPGVRVHEQYF. The CDR3 DNA reads as TGCGCCAGCAGCCAAGTCCCGGGGGTCCGGGTCCACGAGCAGTACTTC.

This chain joins TRBV7-2 and TRBJ2-3; maybe TRBD2 (7 bases). The CDR3 extends over 17 amino acids. The germline CDR1 and CDR2 sequences are SGHTA and FQGNSA. V lost 5 bases and J lost 1, with 19 bases in between. The DNA for the CDR3 is TGTGCCAGCAGCGTGAGGTGGAGGGGGGGCCGCACAGATACGCAGTATTTT. The encoded protein is CASSVRWRGGRTDTQYF.

The CDR3 spells CASSKVGRGQREKLFF. CDR3 in DNA: TGTGCCAGCAGCAAAGTGGGCAGGGGGCAGCGGGAAAAACTGTTTTTT. This chain connects TRBV21-1 to TRBJ1-4; the DNA was not used to check the table's D call, TRBD1. TRBV21-1 is an annotated pseudogene. The CDR3 is 16 residues long.

This clone was observed a single time. The V and J genes are TRBV27 and TRBJ1-1; no clear D. Between the trimmed V and J ends, which lost 2 bases and 7 bases, there was a span of 5 bases. This CDR3 comprises 11 residues. Germline CDR1 MNHEY, CDR2 SMNVEV (reference sequence). The CDR3 sequence is CASSLKSEAFF. CDR3 nucleotides: TGTGCCAGCAGTTTAAAGAGTGAAGCTTTCTTT.

The chain couples TRBV11-2 to TRBJ1-2; D is uncertain. CDR3 length: 13 residues. Germline values: CDR1 SGHAT, CDR2 FQNNGV. V was trimmed by 7 bases and J by 2 bases, leaving 11 bases between them. CDR3 nucleotides: TGTGCCAGCACCCTCAACAGAAACTATGGCTACACCTTC. Protein: CASTLNRNYGYTF. Full variable domain (remainder filled in from reference TRBV11-2 and TRBJ1-2): EAGVAQSPRYKIIEKRQSVAFWCNPISGHATLYWYQQILGQGPKLLIQFQNNGVVDDSQLPKDRFSAERLKGVDSTLKIQPAKLEDSAVYLCASTLNRNYGYTFGSGTRLTVV.

The V and J genes are TRBV7-9 and TRBJ2-7; 7 bases agree with TRBD1. V lost 5 bases to trimming and J lost 3 bases; unmatched junction nucleotides: 4. Germline CDR1 and CDR2: SEHNR and FQNEAQ (reference sequence). The CDR3 has 13 amino acids. The CDR3 DNA follows: TGTGCCAGCAGCGGACAGGCTTTCTACGAGCAGTACTTC. This encodes CASSGQAFYEQYF. The full variable domain, its missing parts supplied by reference TRBV7-9 and TRBJ2-7, is DTGVSQNPRHKITKRGQNVTFRCDPISEHNRLYWYRQTLGQGPEFLTYFQNEAQLEKSRLLSDRFSAERPKGSFSTLEIQRTEQGDSAMYLCASSGQAFYEQYFGPGTRLTVT.

This clone was observed a few times. V and J are TRBV5-8 and TRBJ1-2, with TRBD1 matching over 12 bases. V gave up 2 bases and J gave up 3 bases; unmatched junction bases: 8. The germline V gene has CDR1 SGHTS and CDR2 YDEGEE. This CDR3 has 17 residues. In nucleotides, the CDR3 is TGTGCCAGCAGCTTTCCCGGGACAGGGGGCAGGCACTATGGCTACACCTTC. This translates into CASSFPGTGGRHYGYTF.

This chain links TRBV18 with TRBJ1-1; possible D gene TRBD1, 5 bases. The CDR3 length is 15 residues. Germline CDR1 and CDR2: KGHSH and LQKENI. V gave up 3 bases and J gave up 4 bases, with 15 bases separating them. CDR3 in amino acids: CASSPPGVVGTEAFF. As DNA, the CDR3 is TGTGCCAGCTCACCCCCGGGGGTCGTAGGCACTGAAGCTTTCTTT.

The chain links TRBV11-3 to TRBJ2-5; no definite D call. This CDR3 comprises 15 residues. CDR1 and CDR2 from the germline V gene are SGHNT and YENEEA. Trimming removed 2 bases at V and 2 bases at J, with 12 bases between. The CDR3 DNA follows: TGTGCCAGCAGCTTACTTCGTGGGCCACAAGAGACCCAGTACTTC. Its translation is CASSLLRGPQETQYF. The full variable domain, rest sourced from reference TRBV11-3 and TRBJ2-5, is EAGVVQSPRYKIIEKKQPVAFWCNPISGHNTLYWYLQNLGQGPELLIRYENEEAVDDSQLPKDRFSAERLKGVDSTLKIQPAELGDSAVYLCASSLLRGPQETQYFGPGTRLLVL.

The rearrangement links TRBV10-1 to TRBJ2-3; 14 bases map to TRBD2. The CDR3 has 19 amino acids. V was pared by 3 bases and J by 8 bases, with 16 bases of the junction left unmatched. Germline V CDR1 and CDR2: WNHNN, SYGVQD (reference sequence). For the CDR3, the DNA is TGCGCCAGCAGTGAATCCGGGACTAGCGGGGGCTATGAGTATGGTACGCAGTATTTT. Its translation: CASSESGTSGGYEYGTQYF.